The 5 T cell receptor beta chains below all came from one sample that was sequenced in a study of blood T cells in healthy people across ages. Combining a sample-barcoded 5' primer with a J-beta primer mix, a second PCR ran for about 6 to 11 cycles. Via MiXCR, TCRdb re-called the 5' RACE reads, giving one row per CDR3 protein. The data show roughly 1.4 million distinct CDR3 sequences, approximately 59% seen once. Sequencing was carried out using blood. Every receptor here comes from a man between 18 and 35 years old in good health.

The chain combines TRBV11-2 with TRBJ1-3; D uncertain. The CDR3 runs to 14 residues. Germline assignment: CDR1 SGHAT and CDR2 FQNNGV. V lost 5 bases to trimming and J lost 0 bases, with 8 bases between them. The CDR3 sequence: CASSPDFSGNTIYF. CDR3 coding DNA: TGTGCCAGCAGCCCGGACTTCTCTGGAAACACCATATATTTT.

This CDR3 reads CASRERTGGEKLFF. In DNA form, the CDR3 reads TGTGCCAGCAGGGAGCGAACAGGGGGGGAAAAACTGTTTTTT. The J gene is TRBJ1-4, the V gene TRBV2, with 8 bases that match TRBD1. CDR1 SNHLY and CDR2 FYNNEI come from the germline V gene. V was clipped by 6 bases and J by 8 bases; unmatched bases: 8. The CDR3 loop spans 14 amino acids.

This clonotype turned up a few times. V and J are TRBV4-1 and TRBJ2-2, with D maybe TRBD2 (6 bases). V gave up 0 bases and J gave up 4 bases, with 9 bases separating them. This CDR3 comprises 15 residues. Germline values: CDR1 MGHRA, CDR2 YSYEKL. The CDR3 DNA reads TGCGCCAGCAGCCAAGAACTAGCTACCACCGGGGAGCTGTTTTTT. Translation: CASSQELATTGELFF.

In this sample, this clonotype turned up a few times. This rearrangement joins TRBV4-1 to TRBJ2-2; TRBD2 matches 8 bases. This CDR3 comprises 17 residues. Germline CDR1 and CDR2: MGHRA and YSYEKL. V gave up 0 bases and J gave up 7 bases; unmatched junction bases: 10. Here the CDR3 DNA reads TGCGCCAGCAGCCAAGATGCCGAGCGGGAGACGATCGGGGAGCTGTTTTTT. Protein: CASSQDAERETIGELFF.

This chain uses TRBV10-3 with TRBJ1-2, with D possibly being TRBD1 (6 bases). The germline V gene has CDR1 ENHRY and CDR2 SYGVKD. Trimming pared 6 bases from V and 8 bases from J, leaving 19 bases between. The CDR3 has 14 residues. The CDR3 sequence is CAIRADSYPFGYTF. The CDR3 DNA sequence: TGTGCCATCAGGGCGGACAGTTACCCCTTCGGCTACACCTTC.